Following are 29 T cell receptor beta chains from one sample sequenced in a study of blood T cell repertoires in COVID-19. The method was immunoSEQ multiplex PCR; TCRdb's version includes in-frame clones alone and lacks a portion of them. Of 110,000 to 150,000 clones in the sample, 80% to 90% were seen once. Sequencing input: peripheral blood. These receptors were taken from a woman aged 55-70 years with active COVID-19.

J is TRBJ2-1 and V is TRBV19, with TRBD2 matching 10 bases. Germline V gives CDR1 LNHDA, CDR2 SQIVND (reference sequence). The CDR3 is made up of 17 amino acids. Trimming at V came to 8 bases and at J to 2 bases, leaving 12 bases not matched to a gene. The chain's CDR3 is CASAMRLAGAAYNEQFF. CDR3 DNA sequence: TGTGCCAGTGCCATGAGGCTAGCGGGAGCAGCCTACAATGAGCAGTTCTTC.

The CDR3 nucleotides are TGTGCCAGCAGCCCCTCGACAGGGGCTAACTATGGCTACACCTTC. The encoded protein is CASSPSTGANYGYTF. This rearrangement joins TRBV3-1 (or the pseudogene TRBV3-2) to TRBJ1-2; TRBD1 matches at 8 bases. With V trimmed by 4 bases and J by 0 bases, 4 bases remained unmatched. This CDR3 has 15 residues. CDR1 is LGHDT, CDR2 YNNKEL, per germline (reference sequence).

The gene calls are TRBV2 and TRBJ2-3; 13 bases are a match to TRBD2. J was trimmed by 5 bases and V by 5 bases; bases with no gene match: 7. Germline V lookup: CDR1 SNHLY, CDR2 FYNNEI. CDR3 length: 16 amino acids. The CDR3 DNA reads TGTGCCAGCAGTCGGACTAGCGGGAGAGGAGGAGATACGCAGTATTTT. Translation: CASSRTSGRGGDTQYF.

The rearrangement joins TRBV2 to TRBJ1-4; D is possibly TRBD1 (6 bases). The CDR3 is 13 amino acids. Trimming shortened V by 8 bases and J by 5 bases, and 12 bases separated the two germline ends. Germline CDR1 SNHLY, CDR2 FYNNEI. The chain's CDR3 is CASGQSENEKLFF. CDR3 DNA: TGTGCCAGCGGACAGAGCGAGAATGAAAAACTGTTTTTT.

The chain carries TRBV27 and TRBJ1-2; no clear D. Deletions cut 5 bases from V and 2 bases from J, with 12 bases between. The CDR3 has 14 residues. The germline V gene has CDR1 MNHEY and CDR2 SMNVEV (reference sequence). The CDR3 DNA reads TGTGCCAGCAGTCTCTCAGGAGGCAACTATGGCTACACCTTC. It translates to CASSLSGGNYGYTF.

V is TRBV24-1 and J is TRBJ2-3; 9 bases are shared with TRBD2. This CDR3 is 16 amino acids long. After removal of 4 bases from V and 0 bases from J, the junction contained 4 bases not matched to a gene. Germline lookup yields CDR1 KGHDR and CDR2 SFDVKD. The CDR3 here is CATSDPTSGSTDTQYF. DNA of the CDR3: TGTGCCACCAGTGACCCGACTAGCGGAAGCACAGATACGCAGTATTTT.

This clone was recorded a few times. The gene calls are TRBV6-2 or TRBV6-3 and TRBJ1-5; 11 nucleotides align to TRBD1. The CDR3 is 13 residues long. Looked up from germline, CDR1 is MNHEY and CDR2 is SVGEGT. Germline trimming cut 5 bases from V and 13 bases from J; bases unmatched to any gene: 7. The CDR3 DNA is TGTGCCAGCAGTGGGACAGGGGGGATGACGCAGCATTTT. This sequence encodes CASSGTGGMTQHF.

The CDR3 DNA sequence: TGTGCCAGCAGCGAGCTGAACAATGAGCAGTTCTTC. It translates to CASSELNNEQFF. The V gene is TRBV9, the J gene TRBJ2-1, with D unclear. Deletions cut 3 bases from V and 5 bases from J, with 6 bases between. The CDR3 sequence is 12 residues long. Germline V gene lookup returns CDR1 SGDLS and CDR2 YYNGEE.

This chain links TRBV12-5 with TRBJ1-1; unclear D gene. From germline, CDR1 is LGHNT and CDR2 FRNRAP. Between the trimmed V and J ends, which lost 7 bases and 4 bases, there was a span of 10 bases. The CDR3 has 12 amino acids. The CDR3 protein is CASALDFTEAFF. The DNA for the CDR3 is TGTGCTAGTGCCCTAGACTTCACTGAAGCTTTCTTT. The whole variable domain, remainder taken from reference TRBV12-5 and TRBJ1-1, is DARVTQTPRHKVTEMGQEVTMRCQPILGHNTVFWYRQTMMQGLELLAYFRNRAPLDDSGMPKDRFSAEMPDATLATLKIQPSEPRDSAVYFCASALDFTEAFFGQGTRLTVV.

CDR3 sequence reads: CASSHLAGSSYNEQFF. CDR3 DNA sequence: TGTGCCAGCAGCCACCTAGCGGGGTCCTCCTACAATGAGCAGTTCTTC. The chain employs TRBV3-1 (or the pseudogene TRBV3-2) and TRBJ2-1; 9 bases fit TRBD2. The V gene end was trimmed by 3 bases and the J gene end by 0 bases; junction bases not matched to a gene: 3. This CDR3 comprises 16 residues. Germline V CDR1 and CDR2: LGHDT, YNNKEL (reference sequence).

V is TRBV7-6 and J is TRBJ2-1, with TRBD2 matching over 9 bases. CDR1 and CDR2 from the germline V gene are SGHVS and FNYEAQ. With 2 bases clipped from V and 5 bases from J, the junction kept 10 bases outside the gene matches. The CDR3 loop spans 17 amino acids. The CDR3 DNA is TGTGCCAGCAGCTTATGGGCCCTAGCGGGAAAGGACAATGAGCAGTTCTTC. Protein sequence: CASSLWALAGKDNEQFF.

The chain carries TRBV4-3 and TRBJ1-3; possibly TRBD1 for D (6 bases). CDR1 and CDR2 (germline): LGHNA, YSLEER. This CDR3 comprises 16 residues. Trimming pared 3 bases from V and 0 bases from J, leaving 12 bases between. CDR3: CASSHRGGLSGNTIYF. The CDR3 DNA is TGCGCCAGCAGCCACCGGGGGGGCCTCTCTGGAAACACCATATATTTT.

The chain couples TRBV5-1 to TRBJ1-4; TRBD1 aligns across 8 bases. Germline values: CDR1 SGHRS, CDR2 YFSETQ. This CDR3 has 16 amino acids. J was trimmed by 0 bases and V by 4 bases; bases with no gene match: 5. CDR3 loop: CASSPGQAATNEKLFF. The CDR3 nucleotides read TGCGCCAGCAGCCCGGGACAGGCGGCAACTAATGAAAAACTGTTTTTT.

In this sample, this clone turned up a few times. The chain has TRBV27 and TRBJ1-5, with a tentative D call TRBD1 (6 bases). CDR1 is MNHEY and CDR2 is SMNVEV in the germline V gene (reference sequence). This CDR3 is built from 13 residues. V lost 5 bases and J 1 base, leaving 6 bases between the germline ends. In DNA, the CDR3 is TGTGCCAGCAGTGGACAGAGCAATCAGCCCCAGCATTTT. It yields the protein CASSGQSNQPQHF.

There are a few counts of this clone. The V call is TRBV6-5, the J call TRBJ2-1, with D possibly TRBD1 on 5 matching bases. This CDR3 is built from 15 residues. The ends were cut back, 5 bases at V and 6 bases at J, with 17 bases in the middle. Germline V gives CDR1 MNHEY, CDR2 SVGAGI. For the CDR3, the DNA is TGTGCCAGCAGTCGGACACCGTGGGGCATCAATGAGCAGTTCTTC. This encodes CASSRTPWGINEQFF.

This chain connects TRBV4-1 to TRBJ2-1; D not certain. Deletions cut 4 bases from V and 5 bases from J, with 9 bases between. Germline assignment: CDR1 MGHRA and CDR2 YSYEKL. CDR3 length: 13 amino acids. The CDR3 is CASSRNINNEQFF. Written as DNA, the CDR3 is TGCGCCAGCAGCCGTAACATCAACAATGAGCAGTTCTTC.

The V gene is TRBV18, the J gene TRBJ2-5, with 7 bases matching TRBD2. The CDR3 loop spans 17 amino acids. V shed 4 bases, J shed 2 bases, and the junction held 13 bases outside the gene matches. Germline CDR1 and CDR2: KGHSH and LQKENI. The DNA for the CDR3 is TGTGCCAGCTCACAATCTTTGACTAGCCGGGGACAAGAGACCCAGTACTTC. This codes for CASSQSLTSRGQETQYF.

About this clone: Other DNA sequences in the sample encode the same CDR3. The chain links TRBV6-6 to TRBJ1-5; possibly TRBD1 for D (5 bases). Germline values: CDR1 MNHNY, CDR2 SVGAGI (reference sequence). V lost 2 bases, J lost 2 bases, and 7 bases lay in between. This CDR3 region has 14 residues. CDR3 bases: TGTGCCAGCAGTTACGGAGGGGGCAATCAGCCCCAGCATTTT. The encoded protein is CASSYGGGNQPQHF.

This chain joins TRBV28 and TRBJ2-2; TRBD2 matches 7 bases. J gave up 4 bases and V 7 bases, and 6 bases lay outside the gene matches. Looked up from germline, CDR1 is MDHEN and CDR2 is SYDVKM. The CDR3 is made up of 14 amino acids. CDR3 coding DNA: TGTGCCAGCACCCCTCCGGGGGGCACCGGGGAGCTGTTTTTT. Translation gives CASTPPGGTGELFF.

CDR3 sequence (DNA): TGTGCCAGCAGCGTAGGACAGGGGGATCGGGAGACCCAGTACTTC. It is translated as CASSVGQGDRETQYF. The rearrangement joins TRBV9 to TRBJ2-5; TRBD1 agrees at 9 bases. The CDR3 is 15 amino acids. Unmatched junction bases numbered 5, after V lost 0 bases and J lost 5 bases. Germline V gives CDR1 SGDLS, CDR2 YYNGEE.

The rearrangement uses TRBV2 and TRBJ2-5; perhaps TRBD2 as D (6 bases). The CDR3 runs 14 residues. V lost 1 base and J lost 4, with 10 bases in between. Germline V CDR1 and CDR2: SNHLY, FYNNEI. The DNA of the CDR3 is TGTGCCAGCAGTGAAGGCGCGGGACGAGAGACCCAGTACTTC. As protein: CASSEGAGRETQYF. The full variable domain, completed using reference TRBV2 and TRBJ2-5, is EPEVTQTPSHQVTQMGQEVILRCVPISNHLYFYWYRQILGQKVEFLVSFYNNEISEKSEIFDDQFSVERPDGSNFTLKIRSTKLEDSAMYFCASSEGAGRETQYFGPGTRLLVL.

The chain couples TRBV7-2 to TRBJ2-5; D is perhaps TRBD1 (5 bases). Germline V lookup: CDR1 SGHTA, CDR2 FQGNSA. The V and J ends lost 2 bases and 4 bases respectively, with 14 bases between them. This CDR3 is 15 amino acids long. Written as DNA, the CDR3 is TGTGCCAGCAGCTTACGGGCCTCTCAGGGAGAGACCCAGTACTTC. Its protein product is CASSLRASQGETQYF.

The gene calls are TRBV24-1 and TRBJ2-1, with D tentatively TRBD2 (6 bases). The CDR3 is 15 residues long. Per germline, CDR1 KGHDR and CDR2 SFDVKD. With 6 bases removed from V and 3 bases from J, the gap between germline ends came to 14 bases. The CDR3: CATSRSGPLYNEQFF. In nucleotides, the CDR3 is TGTGCCACCAGTAGGAGCGGGCCACTCTACAATGAGCAGTTCTTC.

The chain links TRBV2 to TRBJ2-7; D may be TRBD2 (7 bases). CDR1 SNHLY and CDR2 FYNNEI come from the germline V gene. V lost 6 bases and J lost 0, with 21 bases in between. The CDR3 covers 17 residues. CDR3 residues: CASRGRGIFESSYEQYF. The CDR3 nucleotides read TGTGCCAGCAGGGGGAGGGGGATATTCGAGAGCTCCTACGAGCAGTACTTC.

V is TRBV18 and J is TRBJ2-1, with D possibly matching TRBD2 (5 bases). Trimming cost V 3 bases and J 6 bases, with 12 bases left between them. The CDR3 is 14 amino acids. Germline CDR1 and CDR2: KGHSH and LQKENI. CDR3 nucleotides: TGTGCCAGCTCACCCCCGGGGTATACCAATGAGCAGTTCTTC. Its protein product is CASSPPGYTNEQFF.

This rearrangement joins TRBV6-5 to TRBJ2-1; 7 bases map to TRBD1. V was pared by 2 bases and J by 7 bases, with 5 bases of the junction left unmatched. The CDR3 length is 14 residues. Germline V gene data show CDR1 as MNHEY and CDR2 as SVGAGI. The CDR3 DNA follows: TGTGCCAGCAGTTACGATAGGGGGCCAAATGAGCAGTTCTTC. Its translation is CASSYDRGPNEQFF.

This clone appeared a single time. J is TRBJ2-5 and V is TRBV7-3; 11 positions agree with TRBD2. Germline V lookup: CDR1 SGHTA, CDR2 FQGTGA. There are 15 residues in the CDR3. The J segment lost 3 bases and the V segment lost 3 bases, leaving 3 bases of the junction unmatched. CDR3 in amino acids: CASSFSGRAEETQYF. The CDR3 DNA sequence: TGTGCCAGCAGCTTTAGCGGGAGGGCCGAAGAGACCCAGTACTTC.

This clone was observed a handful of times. CDR3: CASRDGEGSNQPQHF. DNA for the CDR3: TGTGCCAGCAGGGACGGGGAGGGTAGCAATCAGCCCCAGCATTTT. The V gene is TRBV27, the J gene TRBJ1-5; D uncertain. The CDR3 spans 15 residues. With 6 bases removed from V and 0 bases from J, the gap between germline ends came to 12 bases. Germline V gene data show CDR1 as MNHEY and CDR2 as SMNVEV (reference sequence).

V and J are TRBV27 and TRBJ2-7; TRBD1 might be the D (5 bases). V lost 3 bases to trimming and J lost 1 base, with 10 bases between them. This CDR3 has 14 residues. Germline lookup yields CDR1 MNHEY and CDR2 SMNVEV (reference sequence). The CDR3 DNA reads TGTGCCAGCAGTTTTAGTAGGACATCCTACGAGCAGTACTTC. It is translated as CASSFSRTSYEQYF.